The source of this T cell receptor beta chain is a study of T cells in localized non-small cell lung cancer. Generated by immunoSEQ multiplex PCR, the TCRdb table keeps only in-frame clones and is missing some. The repertoire holds roughly 84,000 clones, roughly 91% seen once, with 20% to 25% in the top ten. A note on this clone: The target antigen is unknown.

The study, taken as a whole, reports: A single tumor region was sequenced, leaving heterogeneity possible. Among blood samples, higher T cell density accompanied longer overall survival. T cell clonality was highest in uninvolved adjacent lung, above tumor. When the top 100 tumor clones were examined, a median 57 of them also appeared in the adjacent lung, which was paired and uninvolved.

Sequenced here: peripheral blood, sampled before any cancer treatment. The sequence was collected from a woman aged 40 to 75 with stage I squamous cell lung carcinoma.

The CDR3, as DNA: TGTGCCAGCAGCTTGGGGGGTAGGGGCGGCCCTCGCACCGGGGAGCTGTTTTTT. Protein sequence: CASSLGGRGGPRTGELFF. The rearrangement joins TRBV11-2 to TRBJ2-2, with a weak D call TRBD2 (6 bases). The CDR3 sequence is 18 residues long. Between the trimmed V and J ends, which lost 3 bases and 4 bases, there was a span of 21 bases. Germline-derived CDR1 and CDR2 are SGHAT and FQNNGV.